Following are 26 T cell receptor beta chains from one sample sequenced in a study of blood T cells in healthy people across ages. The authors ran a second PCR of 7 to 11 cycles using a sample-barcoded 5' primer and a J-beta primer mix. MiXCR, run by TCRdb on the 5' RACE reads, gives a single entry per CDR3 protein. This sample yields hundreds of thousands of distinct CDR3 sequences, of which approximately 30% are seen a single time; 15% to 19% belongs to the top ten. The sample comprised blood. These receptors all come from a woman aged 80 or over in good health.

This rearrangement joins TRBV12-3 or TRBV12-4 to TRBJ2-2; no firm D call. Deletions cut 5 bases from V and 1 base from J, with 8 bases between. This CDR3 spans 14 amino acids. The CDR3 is CASSPGRNTGELFF. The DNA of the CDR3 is TGTGCCAGCAGTCCCGGACGGAACACCGGGGAGCTGTTTTTT.

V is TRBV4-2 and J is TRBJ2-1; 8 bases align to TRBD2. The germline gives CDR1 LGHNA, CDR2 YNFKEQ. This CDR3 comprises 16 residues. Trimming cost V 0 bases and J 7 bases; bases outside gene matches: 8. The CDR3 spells CASSQEGRGDINEQFF. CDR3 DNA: TGTGCCAGCAGCCAAGAGGGGCGGGGGGACATAAATGAGCAGTTCTTC.

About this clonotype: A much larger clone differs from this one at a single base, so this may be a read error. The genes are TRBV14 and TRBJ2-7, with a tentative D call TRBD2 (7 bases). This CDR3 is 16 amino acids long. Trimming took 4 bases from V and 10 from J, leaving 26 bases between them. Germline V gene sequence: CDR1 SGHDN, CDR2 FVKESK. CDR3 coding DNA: TGTGCCAGCAGCCCCAGGGGCGGGGGCCCTGTGAACGTTCAGTACTTC. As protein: CASSPRGGGPVNVQYF.

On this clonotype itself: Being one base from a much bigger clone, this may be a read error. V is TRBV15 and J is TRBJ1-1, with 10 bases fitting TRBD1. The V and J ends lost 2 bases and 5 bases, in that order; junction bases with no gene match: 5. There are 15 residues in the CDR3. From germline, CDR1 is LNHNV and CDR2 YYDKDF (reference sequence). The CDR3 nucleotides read TGTGCCACCAGCAGAAGGACAGGGGGGTGGACTGAAGCTTTCTTT. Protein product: CATSRRTGGWTEAFF.

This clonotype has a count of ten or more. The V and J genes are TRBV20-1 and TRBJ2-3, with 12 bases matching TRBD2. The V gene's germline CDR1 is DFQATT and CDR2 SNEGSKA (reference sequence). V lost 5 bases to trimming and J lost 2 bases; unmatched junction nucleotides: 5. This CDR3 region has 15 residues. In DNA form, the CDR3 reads TGCAGTGCTTCTAGACTAGCGGGGGACACAGATACGCAGTATTTT. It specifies CSASRLAGDTDTQYF.

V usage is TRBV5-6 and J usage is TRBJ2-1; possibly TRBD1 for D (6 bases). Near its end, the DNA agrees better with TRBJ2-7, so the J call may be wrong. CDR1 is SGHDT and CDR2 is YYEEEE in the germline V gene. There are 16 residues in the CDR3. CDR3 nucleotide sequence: TGTGCCAGCAGCCCCCGGTGGGGGCGCTCCTACAATGAGCAGTACTTC. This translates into CASSPRWGRSYNEQYF.

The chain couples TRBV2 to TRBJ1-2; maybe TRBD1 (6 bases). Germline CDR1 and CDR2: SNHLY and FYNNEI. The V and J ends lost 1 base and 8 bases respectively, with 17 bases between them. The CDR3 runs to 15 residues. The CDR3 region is CASSEVRTGGAGYTF. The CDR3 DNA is TGTGCCAGCAGTGAAGTGAGAACGGGGGGCGCGGGCTACACCTTC.

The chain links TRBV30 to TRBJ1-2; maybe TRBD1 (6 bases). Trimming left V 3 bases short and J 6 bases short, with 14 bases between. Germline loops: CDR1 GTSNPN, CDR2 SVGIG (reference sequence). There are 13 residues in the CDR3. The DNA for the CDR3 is TGTGCCTGGAGGGAATACAGGGATCATGGCTACACCTTC. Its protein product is CAWREYRDHGYTF. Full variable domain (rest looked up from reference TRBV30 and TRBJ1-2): SQTIHQWPATLVQPVGSPLSLECTVEGTSNPNLYWYRQAAGRGLQLLFYSVGIGQISSEVPQNLSASRPQDRQFILSSKKLLLSDSGFYLCAWREYRDHGYTFGSGTRLTVV.

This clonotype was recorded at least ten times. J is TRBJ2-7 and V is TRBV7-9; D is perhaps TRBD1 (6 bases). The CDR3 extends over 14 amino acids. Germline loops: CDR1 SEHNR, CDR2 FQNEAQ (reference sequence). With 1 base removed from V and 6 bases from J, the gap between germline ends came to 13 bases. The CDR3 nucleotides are TGTGCCAGCAGCTTAGATCAGGGGCTCCCCGAGCAGTACTTC. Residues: CASSLDQGLPEQYF.

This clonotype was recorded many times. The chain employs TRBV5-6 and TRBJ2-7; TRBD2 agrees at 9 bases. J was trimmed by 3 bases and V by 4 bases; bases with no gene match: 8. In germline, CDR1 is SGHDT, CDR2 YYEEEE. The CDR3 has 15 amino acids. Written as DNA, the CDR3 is TGTGCCAGCAGCGAGGGACTAGCCGGAATCTACGAGCAGTACTTC. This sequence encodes CASSEGLAGIYEQYF.

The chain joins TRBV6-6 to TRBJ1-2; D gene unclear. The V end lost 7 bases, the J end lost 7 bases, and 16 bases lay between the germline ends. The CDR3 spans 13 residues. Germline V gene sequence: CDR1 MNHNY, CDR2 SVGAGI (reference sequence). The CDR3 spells CASTPLIISGYTF. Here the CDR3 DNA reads TGTGCCAGCACTCCGCTCATTATAAGTGGCTACACCTTC.

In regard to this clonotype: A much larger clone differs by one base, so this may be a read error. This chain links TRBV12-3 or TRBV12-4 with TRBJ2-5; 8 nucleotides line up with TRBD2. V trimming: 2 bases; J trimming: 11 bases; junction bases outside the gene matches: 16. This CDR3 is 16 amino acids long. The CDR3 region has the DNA TGTGCCAGCAGTTTAAAAACGGGGGGGGGCTATAATGAGCAGTACTTC. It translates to CASSLKTGGGYNEQYF.

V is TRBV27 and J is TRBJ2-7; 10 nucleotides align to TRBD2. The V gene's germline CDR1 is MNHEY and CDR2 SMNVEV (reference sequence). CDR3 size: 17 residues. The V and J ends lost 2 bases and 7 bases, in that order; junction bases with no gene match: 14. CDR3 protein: CASSLVNLAGDYNEQYF. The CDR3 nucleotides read TGTGCCAGCAGTTTAGTAAATCTAGCGGGGGATTACAATGAGCAGTACTTC.

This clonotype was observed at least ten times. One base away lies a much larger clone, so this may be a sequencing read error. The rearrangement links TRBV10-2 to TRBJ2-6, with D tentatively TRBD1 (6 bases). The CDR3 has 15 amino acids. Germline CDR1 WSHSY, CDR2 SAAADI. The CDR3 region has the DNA TGCGCCAGCACCACACAGGGTAGAGGGGCCAACGTCCGGACTTTC. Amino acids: CASTTQGRGANVRTF.

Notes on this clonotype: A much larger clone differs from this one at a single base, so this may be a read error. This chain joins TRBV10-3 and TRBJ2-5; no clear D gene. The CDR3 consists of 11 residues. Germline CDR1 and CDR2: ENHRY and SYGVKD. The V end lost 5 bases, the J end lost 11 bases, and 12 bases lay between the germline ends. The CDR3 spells CAISFKNEQYF. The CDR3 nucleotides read TGTGCCATCAGTTTTAAGAATGAGCAGTACTTC.

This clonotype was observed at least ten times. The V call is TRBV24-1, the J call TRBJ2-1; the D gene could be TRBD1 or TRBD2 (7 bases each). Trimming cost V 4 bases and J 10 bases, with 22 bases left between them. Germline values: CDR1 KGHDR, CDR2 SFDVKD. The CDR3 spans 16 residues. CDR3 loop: CATSDGRQGRGGEQFF. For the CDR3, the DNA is TGTGCCACCAGTGACGGTCGACAGGGCAGGGGGGGGGAGCAGTTCTTC.

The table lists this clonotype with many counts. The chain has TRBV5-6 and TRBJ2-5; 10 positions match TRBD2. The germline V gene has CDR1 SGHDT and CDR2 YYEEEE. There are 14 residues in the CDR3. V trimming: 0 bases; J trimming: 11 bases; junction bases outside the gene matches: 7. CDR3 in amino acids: CASSLVAGGSKQYF. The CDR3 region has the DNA TGTGCCAGCAGCTTGGTAGCGGGGGGCTCTAAGCAGTACTTC.

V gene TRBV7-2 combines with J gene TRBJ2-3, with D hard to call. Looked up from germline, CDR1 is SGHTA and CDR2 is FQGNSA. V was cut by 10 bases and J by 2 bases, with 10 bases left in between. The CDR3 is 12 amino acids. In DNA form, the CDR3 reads TGTGCCACCGCCGAGTTCACAGATACGCAGTATTTT. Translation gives CATAEFTDTQYF.

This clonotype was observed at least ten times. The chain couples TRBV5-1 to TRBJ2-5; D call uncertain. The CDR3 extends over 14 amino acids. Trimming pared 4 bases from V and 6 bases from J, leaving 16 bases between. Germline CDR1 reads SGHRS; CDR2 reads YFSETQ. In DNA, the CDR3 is TGCGCCAGCAGCCCCTTTCCGGAAGCGAAGACCCAGTACTTC. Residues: CASSPFPEAKTQYF.

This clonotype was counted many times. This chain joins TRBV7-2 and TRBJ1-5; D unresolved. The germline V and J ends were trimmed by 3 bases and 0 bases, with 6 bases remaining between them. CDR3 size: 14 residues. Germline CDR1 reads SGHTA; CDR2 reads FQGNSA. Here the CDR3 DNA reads TGTGCCAGCAGCTTCGTGGTTAGCAATCAGCCCCAGCATTTT. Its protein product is CASSFVVSNQPQHF.

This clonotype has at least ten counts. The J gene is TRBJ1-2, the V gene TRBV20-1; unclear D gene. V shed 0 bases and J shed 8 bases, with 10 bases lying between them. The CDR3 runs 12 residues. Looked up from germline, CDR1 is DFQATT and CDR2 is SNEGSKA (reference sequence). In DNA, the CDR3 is TGCAGTGCTAGAGATCCGCCTGGGGGCTACACCTTC. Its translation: CSARDPPGGYTF.

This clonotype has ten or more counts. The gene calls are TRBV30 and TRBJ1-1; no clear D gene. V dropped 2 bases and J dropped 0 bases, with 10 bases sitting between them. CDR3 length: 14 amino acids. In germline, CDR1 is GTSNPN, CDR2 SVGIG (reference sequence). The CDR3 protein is CAWSPDGVNTEAFF. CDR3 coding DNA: TGTGCCTGGAGTCCGGACGGGGTGAACACTGAAGCTTTCTTT.

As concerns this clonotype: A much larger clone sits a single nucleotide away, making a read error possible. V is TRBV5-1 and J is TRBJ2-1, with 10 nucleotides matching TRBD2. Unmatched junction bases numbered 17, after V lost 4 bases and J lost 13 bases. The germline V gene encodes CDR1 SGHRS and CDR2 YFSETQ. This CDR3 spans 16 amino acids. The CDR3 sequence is CASSPGRSGGAKEQFF. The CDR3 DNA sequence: TGCGCCAGCAGCCCGGGCCGAAGCGGGGGGGCTAAAGAACAGTTCTTC.

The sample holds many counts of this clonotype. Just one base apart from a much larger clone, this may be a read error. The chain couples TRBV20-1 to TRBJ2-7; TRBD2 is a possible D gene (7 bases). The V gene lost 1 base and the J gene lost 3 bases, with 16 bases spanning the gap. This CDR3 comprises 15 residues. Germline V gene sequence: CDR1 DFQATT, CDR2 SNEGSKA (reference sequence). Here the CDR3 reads CSARVRGARSYEQYF. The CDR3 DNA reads TGCAGTGCTAGAGTACGGGGGGCGCGGAGCTACGAGCAGTACTTC.

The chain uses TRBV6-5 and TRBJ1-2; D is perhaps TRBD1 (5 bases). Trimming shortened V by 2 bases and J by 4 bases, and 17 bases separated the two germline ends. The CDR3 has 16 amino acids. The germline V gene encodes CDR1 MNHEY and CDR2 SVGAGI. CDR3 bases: TGTGCCAGCAGTTACGACCCTACAGGATTGGGCTATGGCTACACCTTC. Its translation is CASSYDPTGLGYGYTF.

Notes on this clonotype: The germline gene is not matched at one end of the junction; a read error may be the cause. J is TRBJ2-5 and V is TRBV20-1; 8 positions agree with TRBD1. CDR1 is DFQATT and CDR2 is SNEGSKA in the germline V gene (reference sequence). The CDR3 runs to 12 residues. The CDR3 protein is CSAGTGQETRYF. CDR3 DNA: TGCAGTGCTGGGACAGGCCAAGAGACCCGGTACTTC.